The rows below give T cell receptor beta chains drawn from one sample of a study of CXCR3-negative and CXCR3-positive naive CD8 T cells. TCRdb re-called the 5' RACE reads and catalogs CDR3 proteins one per entry, DNA excluded. Its clone listing holds 90,000 to 100,000 distinct CDR3 sequences. Material for sequencing was naive CXCR3- CD8+ T cells from blood. The receptor source for this set is a human donor in good health. Some clones in this sample may be carry-over from other donors' samples. Each CDR3 is given with its conserved first and last residue.

j_call v_call cdr3_aa
TRBJ2-7 TRBV7-9 CASSRRSSYEQYF
TRBJ2-7 TRBV20-1 CSGRGVLPYEQYF
TRBJ2-3 TRBV20-1 CSARDREYTDTQYF
TRBJ2-3 TRBV20-1 CSARGSGTGTDTQYF
TRBJ2-1 TRBV28 CASSFPGGGYNEQFF
TRBJ2-7 TRBV29-1 CSGGQKDSYEQYF
TRBJ2-4 TRBV15 CATSLPPPGAKNIQYF
TRBJ2-7 TRBV5-4 CASSPSRDTDYEQYF
TRBJ2-7 TRBV11-2 CASSSIDSSPSYEQYF
TRBJ2-5 TRBV20-1 CSAGDYQETQYF
TRBJ2-1 TRBV7-6 CASSPLAGGHEQFF
TRBJ1-4 TRBV29-1 CSGGGNEKLFF
TRBJ1-1 TRBV29-1 CRGEWGTEAFF
TRBJ2-1 TRBV10-3 CAISGLAGGGRSYNEQFF
TRBJ2-7 TRBV28 CASIHGLAGLSYYEQYF
TRBJ1-6 TRBV7-9 CASSLLEGAGNSPLHF
TRBJ2-1 TRBV29-1 CSVQPRGLAGDYNEQFF
TRBJ2-5 TRBV7-9 CASSRQGALGETQYF
TRBJ2-1 TRBV29-1 CSAETLRSSYNEQFF
TRBJ2-2 TRBV5-6 CASSLILGNTGELFF
TRBJ2-2 TRBV24-1 CATRDRGSVGELFF
TRBJ2-2 TRBV9 CASSVVYGHQNTGELFF